The 3 T cell receptor beta chains below come from one sample, sequenced in a study of glioma-infiltrating T cells. Using RNA template, CDR3s of TCR alpha and beta were amplified with iRepertoire arm-PCR. TCRdb reanalysed the multiplex PCR reads using MiXCR and keeps one entry per CDR3 protein. This table holds over 130,000 distinct CDR3 sequences, about two fifths found once. The sequenced sample was glioma tissue, nonneoplastic brain tissue, or PBMCs (not recorded which). The receptor source for this set is a human donor with low-grade glioma or glioblastoma, undergoing nonglioma brain surgery, or in good health (not recorded which).

The chain uses TRBV6-1 and TRBJ1-2; D remains ambiguous. Per germline, CDR1 MNHNS and CDR2 SASEGT. V lost 5 bases to trimming and J lost 4 bases, with 14 bases between them. The CDR3 has 14 amino acids. The CDR3 protein is CASSYTDGIYGYTF. The DNA for the CDR3 is TGTGCCAGCAGTTATACGGACGGAATCTATGGCTACACCTTC.

V usage is TRBV6-9 and J usage is TRBJ1-5, with 7 bases that match TRBD1. In germline, CDR1 is MNHGY, CDR2 SVAAGI. J gave up 0 bases and V 4 bases, and 3 bases lay outside the gene matches. CDR3 length equals 15 residues. CDR3 residues: CASSFGTDSNQPQHF. CDR3 coding DNA: TGTGCCAGCAGTTTCGGGACAGATAGCAATCAGCCCCAGCATTTT.

The sample holds a few counts of this clonotype. The chain links TRBV20-1 to TRBJ2-3; D uncertain. The CDR3 loop spans 15 amino acids. Between the trimmed V and J ends, which lost 3 bases and 0 bases, there was a span of 13 bases. The germline gives CDR1 DFQATT, CDR2 SNEGSKA (reference sequence). The CDR3 loop reads CSARSPGLSTDTQYF. DNA for the CDR3: TGCAGTGCTAGGAGCCCGGGTTTAAGCACAGATACGCAGTATTTT.